One sample yielded the 30 T cell receptor beta chains listed below, sequenced in a study of beta chain features in type 1 diabetes. The isolated RNA, all of it, was reverse transcribed, so expressed TCRB transcripts were what got sequenced. Clones were read by immunoSEQ multiplex PCR, and TCRdb kept only the in-frame ones, dropping some. Of 200,000 to 250,000 clones in the sample, 27% were seen once. Sequences were obtained from central memory CD4+ T cells from blood. The receptors come from a man under 40 in good health.

The CDR3 region has the DNA TGTGCCAGCAGCCAAGGCGGTAGCGGGGGGTTCCTCACAGATACGCAGTATTTT. Translation gives CASSQGGSGGFLTDTQYF. The rearrangement uses TRBV4-2 and TRBJ2-3, with TRBD2 matching over 10 bases. The germline CDR1 and CDR2 sequences are LGHNA and YNFKEQ. Losses at the gene ends were 1 base for V and 2 bases for J; bases not matched to a gene: 9. The CDR3 loop spans 18 amino acids.

The V and J genes are TRBV5-6 and TRBJ2-2; D might be TRBD1 (6 bases). Germline CDR1 is SGHDT and CDR2 is YYEEEE. There are 15 residues in the CDR3. V lost 3 bases and J 5 bases, leaving 14 bases between the germline ends. CDR3 sequence reads: CASSSPLGGTGELFF. The CDR3, as DNA: TGTGCCAGCAGCTCTCCCTTAGGGGGTACCGGGGAGCTGTTTTTT.

This clone turned up a few times. This chain connects TRBV30 to TRBJ2-3; no clear D. This CDR3 region has 13 residues. Trimming stripped 3 bases from V and 0 bases from J, with 7 bases between. Germline V gene data show CDR1 as GTSNPN and CDR2 as SVGIG (reference sequence). CDR3 protein: CAWRETSTDTQYF. The CDR3 DNA is TGTGCCTGGAGAGAGACTAGCACAGATACGCAGTATTTT.

This sequence joins TRBV4-1 and TRBJ2-2; 8 positions agree with TRBD2. This CDR3 has 14 amino acids. Germline values: CDR1 MGHRA, CDR2 YSYEKL. Trimming cost V 3 bases and J 5 bases; bases outside gene matches: 2. The chain's CDR3 is CASSHLAGTGELFF. The CDR3 bases are TGCGCCAGCAGCCACCTAGCGGGTACCGGGGAGCTGTTTTTT.

Note on this clone: The junction shows a germline mismatch at one end, possibly a read error. Here the CDR3 reads CASSPPRTDQGRPLHF. Here the CDR3 DNA reads TGTGCCAGCTCGCCACCAAGGACAGACCAGGGGAGGCCCCTCCACTTT. This chain joins TRBV18 and TRBJ1-6; maybe TRBD1 (6 bases). The CDR3 spans 16 residues. Germline CDR1 KGHSH, CDR2 LQKENI.

In this sample, this clone turned up a few times. A much larger clone sits a single nucleotide away, making a read error possible. The chain is built from TRBV30 and TRBJ2-7, with a possible D match to TRBD1 (5 bases). Germline loops: CDR1 GTSNPN, CDR2 SVGIG (reference sequence). The length of the CDR3 is 13 residues. Trimming shortened V by 5 bases and J by 1 base, and 12 bases separated the two germline ends. CDR3 residues: CAWGTRVSYEQYF. DNA for the CDR3: TGTGCCTGGGGTACCAGGGTTTCCTACGAGCAGTACTTC. The variable domain in full, completed from reference TRBV30 and TRBJ2-7, reads SQTIHQWPATLVQPVGSPLSLECTVEGTSNPNLYWYRQAAGRGLQLLFYSVGIGQISSEVPQNLSASRPQDRQFILSSKKLLLSDSGFYLCAWGTRVSYEQYFGPGTRLTVT.

Comment on this clone: The same CDR3 arises from other DNA sequences in this sample as well. The rearrangement joins TRBV20-1 to TRBJ2-7, with D perhaps matching TRBD2 (5 bases). Germline V gene lookup returns CDR1 DFQATT and CDR2 SNEGSKA (reference sequence). There are 11 residues in the CDR3. The germline V and J ends were trimmed by 6 bases and 4 bases, with 10 bases remaining between them. In nucleotides, the CDR3 is TGCAGTGCAATAGGGAGTTACGAGCAGTACTTC. Its translation: CSAIGSYEQYF.

The chain employs TRBV29-1 and TRBJ1-2; tentative D call: TRBD1 (6 bases). Germline V gene sequence: CDR1 SQVTM, CDR2 ANQGSEA. The CDR3 is 15 amino acids. The germline V and J ends were trimmed by 7 bases and 5 bases, with 23 bases remaining between them. DNA of the CDR3: TGCAGCGCTAAGTCAAACCAGGGGCAGGCATATGGCTACACCTTC. It encodes CSAKSNQGQAYGYTF.

This clone has at least ten counts. The chain links TRBV6-5 to TRBJ1-4; D call uncertain. Germline V gene data show CDR1 as MNHEY and CDR2 as SVGAGI. The CDR3 covers 14 residues. Trimming removed 6 bases at V and 7 bases at J, with 15 bases between. The CDR3 nucleotides are TGTGCCAGCAGCCTGACGTCTAGGAGTGAAAAACTGTTTTTT. It yields the protein CASSLTSRSEKLFF.

This chain links TRBV4-3 with TRBJ2-1; possible D gene TRBD2, 5 bases. CDR3 length: 14 residues. Trimming stripped 0 bases from V and 7 bases from J, with 10 bases between. The germline V gene has CDR1 LGHNA and CDR2 YSLEER. This chain's CDR3 is CASSQEVGVNEQFF. The CDR3 coding sequence is TGCGCCAGCAGCCAAGAGGTCGGGGTTAATGAGCAGTTCTTC.

This clone was detected a few times. The rearrangement uses TRBV23-1 and TRBJ2-1, with D tentatively TRBD1 or TRBD2 (5 bases each). TRBV23-1 qualifies as an ORF whose function is uncertain. V was shortened by 3 bases and J by 6 bases, with 9 bases between the two germline ends. This CDR3 contains 13 residues. The CDR3 region is CASSQPGPNEQFF. The CDR3 DNA reads TGCGCCAGCAGTCAGCCGGGACCCAATGAGCAGTTCTTC.

This sequence joins TRBV6-6 and TRBJ2-3; 8 nucleotides agree with TRBD1. CDR3 length equals 14 residues. V lost 8 bases and J lost 10; bases outside the gene matches: 14. Germline V gene sequence: CDR1 MNHNY, CDR2 SVGAGI (reference sequence). CDR3: CASRLTRGQGAQYF. CDR3 in DNA: TGTGCCAGCCGTCTCACCAGGGGGCAGGGTGCGCAGTATTTT.

This clone has more than one count but fewer than ten. The rearrangement links TRBV7-9 to TRBJ1-4, with 8 bases aligning to TRBD1. There are 14 residues in the CDR3. CDR1 SEHNR and CDR2 FQNEAQ come from the germline V gene (reference sequence). V lost 4 bases to trimming and J lost 3 bases; unmatched junction nucleotides: 1. In DNA, the CDR3 is TGTGCCAGCAGCTGGACAGGGCCTAATGAAAAACTGTTTTTT. Translating it yields CASSWTGPNEKLFF.

V is TRBV5-4 and J is TRBJ1-1, with 9 nucleotides matching TRBD1. V lost 4 bases and J lost 4; bases outside the gene matches: 14. The germline V gene encodes CDR1 SGHNT and CDR2 YYREEE (reference sequence). The CDR3 runs 17 residues. DNA of the CDR3: TGTGCCAGCAGCGAAAACAGGGGGCGTGGGTTTGTCACTGAAGCTTTCTTT. Amino acids: CASSENRGRGFVTEAFF.

V is TRBV30 and J is TRBJ2-7; D unclear. The CDR3 is 12 amino acids. Germline loops: CDR1 GTSNPN, CDR2 SVGIG (reference sequence). Trimming left V 1 base short and J 1 base short, with 5 bases between. The CDR3 reads CAWSASSYEQYF. DNA of the CDR3: TGTGCCTGGAGTGCCAGTTCCTACGAGCAGTACTTC. Supplemented by reference TRBV30 and TRBJ2-7, the full variable domain reads SQTIHQWPATLVQPVGSPLSLECTVEGTSNPNLYWYRQAAGRGLQLLFYSVGIGQISSEVPQNLSASRPQDRQFILSSKKLLLSDSGFYLCAWSASSYEQYFGPGTRLTVT.

This chain links TRBV19 with TRBJ2-2; TRBD2 aligns across 8 bases. The CDR3 consists of 17 residues. Losses at the gene ends were 1 base for V and 6 bases for J; bases not matched to a gene: 10. Germline V lookup: CDR1 LNHDA, CDR2 SQIVND (reference sequence). DNA for the CDR3: TGTGCCAGTAGTATAGTCTCAGCGGGAGTGAGCTCCGGGGAGCTGTTTTTT. Translated: CASSIVSAGVSSGELFF. The variable domain in full, with the rest retrieved from reference TRBV19 and TRBJ2-2, is DGGITQSPKYLFRKEGQNVTLSCEQNLNHDAMYWYRQDPGQGLRLIYYSQIVNDFQKGDIAEGYSVSREKKESFPLTVTSAQKNPTAFYLCASSIVSAGVSSGELFFGEGSRLTVL.

The chain employs TRBV29-1 and TRBJ1-2; D is ambiguous. The germline V gene encodes CDR1 SQVTM and CDR2 ANQGSEA. The germline V and J ends were trimmed by 6 bases and 7 bases, with 12 bases remaining between them. CDR3 size: 11 residues. This CDR3 reads CSVLPVSGYTF. CDR3 bases: TGCAGCGTCCTTCCCGTCTCTGGCTACACCTTC. The full variable domain, completed using reference TRBV29-1 and TRBJ1-2, is SAVISQKPSRDICQRGTSLTIQCQVDSQVTMMFWYRQQPGQSLTLIATANQGSEATYESGFVIDKFPISRPNLTFSTLTVSNMSPEDSSIYLCSVLPVSGYTFGSGTRLTVV.

A single count supports this clone. CDR3 nucleotide sequence: TGTGCCAGCAGTCTGCGAACAGCCTCCTACAATGAGCAGTTCTTC. This sequence encodes CASSLRTASYNEQFF. The gene calls are TRBV5-4 and TRBJ2-1; unclear D gene. V was pared by 5 bases and J by 0 bases, with 12 bases between. The germline V gene has CDR1 SGHNT and CDR2 YYREEE (reference sequence). CDR3 length: 15 amino acids.

This clone was seen more than once but under ten times. The gene calls are TRBV10-3 and TRBJ2-1; 13 nucleotides align to TRBD2. Germline CDR1 is ENHRY and CDR2 is SYGVKD. The CDR3 spans 16 residues. The V segment lost 6 bases and the J segment 4 bases; nucleotides outside the gene matches: 6. In nucleotides, the CDR3 is TGTGCCATCAGCCCCAAACTAGCGGGAGGGTACAATGAGCAGTTCTTC. It specifies CAISPKLAGGYNEQFF.

This chain links TRBV4-2 with TRBJ2-7; TRBD1 matches 12 bases. The CDR3 length is 18 residues. Trimming took 5 bases from V and 0 from J; bases not matched to a gene: 11. The germline CDR1 and CDR2 sequences are LGHNA and YNFKEQ. CDR3 sequence reads: CASSIPSGTGGISYEQYF. Here the CDR3 DNA reads TGTGCCAGCAGCATCCCATCCGGGACAGGGGGCATCTCCTACGAGCAGTACTTC.

This clone has a handful of counts. This chain's CDR3 is CASSPQDRGGSNVLTF. Written as DNA, the CDR3 is TGTGCCAGCAGCCCCCAGGACAGGGGGGGGTCCAACGTCCTGACTTTC. The chain recombines TRBV9 with TRBJ2-6; 10 bases agree with TRBD1. The germline V gene has CDR1 SGDLS and CDR2 YYNGEE. Losses at the gene ends were 4 bases for V and 8 bases for J; bases not matched to a gene: 9. The CDR3 totals 16 residues.

The rearrangement uses TRBV2 and TRBJ1-2; D is perhaps TRBD1 (6 bases). V was clipped by 6 bases and J by 0 bases, with 11 bases between them. CDR3 length: 14 amino acids. Germline values: CDR1 SNHLY, CDR2 FYNNEI. CDR3 sequence reads: CASRSDSTNYGYTF. CDR3 coding DNA: TGTGCCAGCAGGTCGGACAGCACTAACTATGGCTACACCTTC.

This clone was picked up a small number of times. The chain combines TRBV7-9 with TRBJ2-1; D may be TRBD1 or TRBD2 (5 bases each). Germline V gene sequence: CDR1 SEHNR, CDR2 FQNEAQ (reference sequence). The CDR3 loop spans 16 amino acids. Trimming stripped 5 bases from V and 5 bases from J, with 19 bases between. The CDR3 region is CASSPRRDPAHNEQFF. The DNA of the CDR3 is TGTGCCAGCAGCCCCCGCAGGGACCCAGCCCACAATGAGCAGTTCTTC.

This sequence joins TRBV6-6 and TRBJ2-5; maybe TRBD1 (6 bases). Germline V lookup: CDR1 MNHNY, CDR2 SVGAGI (reference sequence). The length of the CDR3 is 16 residues. V lost 6 bases and J lost 8, with 25 bases in between. CDR3 sequence reads: CASSPLGGAGLKTQYF. CDR3 sequence (DNA): TGTGCCAGCAGCCCCTTAGGGGGTGCCGGTTTGAAAACCCAGTACTTC.

The V gene is TRBV27, the J gene TRBJ2-1; no definite D call. CDR1 and CDR2 from the germline V gene are MNHEY and SMNVEV (reference sequence). The CDR3 spans 15 residues. Deletions cut 6 bases from V and 0 bases from J, with 12 bases between. The CDR3 region is CASSPGGNSYNEQFF. The CDR3 DNA reads as TGTGCCAGCAGCCCGGGCGGAAACTCCTACAATGAGCAGTTCTTC.

This clone was observed a handful of times. The V call is TRBV21-1, the J call TRBJ2-1; the table calls TRBD2, which could not be checked here. TRBV21-1 is noted as a pseudogene. The CDR3 covers 17 residues. CDR3 sequence: CASSKVRRGTSYNEQFF. The CDR3, as DNA: TGTGCCAGCAGCAAAGTACGACGAGGAACCTCCTACAATGAGCAGTTCTTC.

This clone was detected once. The chain is built from TRBV29-1 and TRBJ2-5; 7 bases align to TRBD2. Gene TRBJ2-7 matches the end of the DNA better, so the J call may be wrong. This CDR3 is 15 amino acids long. CDR1 and CDR2 from the germline V gene are SQVTM and ANQGSEA. Here the CDR3 DNA reads TGCAGCGTTAACTACAAGGGAGGGAGAAGCCACGAGCAGTACTTC. Translated, it gives CSVNYKGGRSHEQYF.

The chain uses TRBV5-4 and TRBJ2-1; 7 positions match TRBD2. Germline trimming cut 2 bases from V and 1 base from J; bases unmatched to any gene: 3. Germline V gene data show CDR1 as SGHNT and CDR2 as YYREEE (reference sequence). CDR3 length: 15 amino acids. CDR3 nucleotides: TGTGCCAGCAGCTTAACAGCGGGATCCTACAATGAGCAGTTCTTC. The encoded protein is CASSLTAGSYNEQFF.

The chain couples TRBV4-3 to TRBJ2-7; possibly TRBD2 for D (5 bases). V was clipped by 7 bases and J by 1 base, with 17 bases between them. CDR3 length equals 15 residues. Germline CDR1 LGHNA, CDR2 YSLEER. Here the CDR3 reads CASKRGPGGSYEQYF. The DNA for the CDR3 is TGCGCCAGCAAACGCGGGCCGGGTGGGTCCTACGAGCAGTACTTC.

This chain links TRBV29-1 with TRBJ2-7; D assignment may be TRBD1 or TRBD2 (6 bases each). The germline V gene encodes CDR1 SQVTM and CDR2 ANQGSEA. The CDR3 sequence is 12 residues long. Deletions cut 5 bases from V and 6 bases from J, with 14 bases between. The CDR3 nucleotides are TGCAGCGTTTTGTGGGGGGCTAGCGAGCAGTACTTC. The encoded protein is CSVLWGASEQYF.